These 29 T cell receptor beta chains were sequenced from one sample in a study of beta chain features in type 1 diabetes listed by TCRdb under 2018. To prepare the library, the immunoSEQ multiplex PCR assay was applied. The entire isolated RNA was reverse transcribed using the High Capacity cDNA Reverse Transcription Kit, and thus expressed TCRB transcripts were sequenced. Drawn from immuneACCESS, this table holds only the in-frame rearrangements with V and J called that TCRdb kept. Clones are partly lost; checked studies trace under half to an unresolved V gene and leave the rest unexplained. This sample lists some 410,000 clones; about an eighth were detected once. Less than 0.06% of the sample belongs to the ten largest clones. Sample: naive CD4+ T cells from blood. Sample cell subset or site, as interpreted from the label and publication: true naive CD4+ T cells. These receptors all come from a woman aged 18-30 years in good health.

The chain carries TRBV4-3 and TRBJ2-3; D may be TRBD1 (5 bases). The germline gives CDR1 LGHNA, CDR2 YSLEER. The CDR3 totals 15 residues. Trimming shortened V by 1 base and J by 5 bases, and 13 bases separated the two germline ends. CDR3 region: CASSQGSGLEDTQYF. CDR3 coding DNA: TGCGCCAGCAGCCAAGGATCAGGGCTTGAAGATACGCAGTATTTT.

This chain joins TRBV7-8 and TRBJ2-7; TRBD2 aligns across 10 bases. V trimming: 3 bases; J trimming: 3 bases; junction bases outside the gene matches: 5. Germline lookup yields CDR1 SGHVS and CDR2 FQNEAQ. The length of the CDR3 is 15 residues. The CDR3 nucleotides read TGTGCCAGCAGCTTTAGGACTAGCGGAGACTACGAGCAGTACTTC. Translation gives CASSFRTSGDYEQYF.

This clone was picked up a small number of times. CDR3 bases: TGTGCCAGCAGCTTCGACCGGTTTAATTCACCCCTCCACTTT. This sequence encodes CASSFDRFNSPLHF. The rearrangement links TRBV7-9 to TRBJ1-6, with unresolved D. Per the germline V gene, CDR1 is SEHNR and CDR2 is FQNEAQ (reference sequence). V was pared by 3 bases and J by 6 bases, with 9 bases between. This CDR3 has 14 residues.

The rearrangement joins TRBV7-3 to TRBJ2-1; D is perhaps TRBD2 (5 bases). CDR3 size: 14 residues. V was clipped by 1 base and J by 4 bases, with 8 bases between them. Germline values: CDR1 SGHTA, CDR2 FQGTGA. CDR3: CASSLRSGYNEQFF. The CDR3, as DNA: TGTGCCAGCAGCTTAAGGTCGGGATACAATGAGCAGTTCTTC.

CDR3 nucleotide sequence: TGTGCCAGCAGCGTCGCGCCCTTAGCTCAGGGGCTTGAGACCCAGTACTTC. Its protein is CASSVAPLAQGLETQYF. The V call is TRBV9, the J call TRBJ2-5; TRBD1 might be the D (6 bases). This CDR3 comprises 17 residues. The germline V gene has CDR1 SGDLS and CDR2 YYNGEE. V lost 2 bases, J lost 5 bases, and 22 bases lay in between.

This clone was counted a few times. The chain links TRBV2 to TRBJ1-2; D call uncertain. The length of the CDR3 is 15 residues. In germline, CDR1 is SNHLY, CDR2 FYNNEI. Trimming stripped 6 bases from V and 0 bases from J, with 14 bases between. The CDR3 reads CASRQNGETNYGYTF. As DNA, the CDR3 is TGTGCCAGCAGACAAAACGGGGAAACTAACTATGGCTACACCTTC.

The chain has TRBV4-2 and TRBJ2-7, with TRBD2 matching 10 bases. The germline V gene has CDR1 LGHNA and CDR2 YNFKEQ. This CDR3 spans 17 amino acids. The V segment lost 4 bases and the J segment 4 bases; nucleotides outside the gene matches: 13. CDR3 region: CASSPATKLAGHYEQYF. The CDR3 bases are TGTGCCAGCAGCCCCGCGACGAAACTAGCGGGACATTACGAGCAGTACTTC.

This clone was seen only a few times. The gene calls are TRBV18 and TRBJ2-4; D uncertain. Germline values: CDR1 KGHSH, CDR2 LQKENI. There are 15 residues in the CDR3. V lost 3 bases, J lost 3 bases, and 12 bases lay in between. The CDR3 sequence is CASSPLQANKNIQYF. The CDR3 region has the DNA TGTGCCAGCTCACCCTTGCAGGCCAACAAAAACATTCAGTACTTC. Full variable domain (rest looked up from reference TRBV18 and TRBJ2-4): NAGVMQNPRHLVRRRGQEARLRCSPMKGHSHVYWYRQLPEEGLKFMVYLQKENIIDESGMPKERFSAEFPKEGPSILRIQQVVRGDSAAYFCASSPLQANKNIQYFGAGTRLSVL.

A word on this clone: Distinct nucleotide sequences in the sample also encode this CDR3. The J gene is TRBJ2-5, the V gene TRBV5-1; D tentatively fits TRBD1 or TRBD2 (5 bases each). CDR3 length: 14 residues. Germline CDR1 SGHRS, CDR2 YFSETQ. The V end lost 2 bases, the J end lost 1 base, and 9 bases lay between the germline ends. The chain's CDR3 is CASSLEGSQETQYF. CDR3 nucleotides: TGCGCCAGCAGCTTAGAGGGGAGCCAAGAGACCCAGTACTTC. Together with reference TRBV5-1 and TRBJ2-5, the CDR3 gives the full variable domain: KAGVTQTPRYLIKTRGQQVTLSCSPISGHRSVSWYQQTPGQGLQFLFEYFSETQRNKGNFPGRFSGRQFSNSRSEMNVSTLELGDSALYLCASSLEGSQETQYFGPGTRLLVL.

This chain uses TRBV9 with TRBJ2-5; D might be TRBD1 (6 bases). There are 15 residues in the CDR3. CDR1 and CDR2 (germline): SGDLS, YYNGEE. V lost 3 bases and J lost 4, with 16 bases in between. The CDR3 is CASSDRTAHGETQYF. CDR3 coding DNA: TGTGCCAGCAGCGATCGGACAGCCCACGGAGAGACCCAGTACTTC.

This rearrangement joins TRBV30 to TRBJ2-3; the D gene is possibly TRBD1 (5 bases). V shed 1 base and J shed 3 bases, with 11 bases lying between them. Per germline, CDR1 GTSNPN and CDR2 SVGIG (reference sequence). The CDR3 covers 14 residues. The CDR3: CAWSGRAGTDTQYF. The CDR3 nucleotides read TGTGCCTGGAGTGGCCGGGCAGGGACAGATACGCAGTATTTT.

The table lists this clone with a few counts. The chain couples TRBV25-1 to TRBJ1-1; D gene unclear. CDR3 size: 11 residues. Germline V lookup: CDR1 MGHDK, CDR2 SYGVNS. V was clipped by 6 bases and J by 2 bases, with 4 bases between them. The CDR3 loop reads CASRGNTEAFF. DNA for the CDR3: TGTGCCAGCAGAGGAAACACTGAAGCTTTCTTT. The whole variable domain, remainder taken from reference TRBV25-1 and TRBJ1-1, is EADIYQTPRYLVIGTGKKITLECSQTMGHDKMYWYQQDPGMELHLIHYSYGVNSTEKGDLSSESTVSRIRTEHFPLTLESARPSHTSQYLCASRGNTEAFFGQGTRLTVV.

This clone was detected only a few times. This sequence joins TRBV9 and TRBJ2-5; the D is unclear. This CDR3 is built from 15 residues. Trimming took off 0 bases at V and 1 base at J, with 10 bases between the two ends. Germline loops: CDR1 SGDLS, CDR2 YYNGEE. This CDR3 reads CASSVGVQSQETQYF. The CDR3 DNA sequence: TGTGCCAGCAGCGTAGGGGTCCAGTCCCAAGAGACCCAGTACTTC.

This clone was detected a few times. The chain uses TRBV6-1 and TRBJ2-1, with 12 bases that match TRBD2. Germline V lookup: CDR1 MNHNS, CDR2 SASEGT. V shed 1 base, J shed 4 bases, and the junction held 5 bases outside the gene matches. The CDR3 has 17 amino acids. The CDR3 sequence is CASSEELAGGPYNEQFF. CDR3 sequence (DNA): TGTGCCAGCAGTGAAGAACTAGCGGGAGGTCCGTACAATGAGCAGTTCTTC.

The chain uses TRBV14 and TRBJ1-6; D ambiguous. The CDR3 consists of 14 residues. Germline loops: CDR1 SGHDN, CDR2 FVKESK. The V gene lost 4 bases and the J gene lost 7 bases, with 11 bases spanning the gap. The CDR3 coding sequence is TGTGCCAGCAGCCCATGGACCGACAATTCACCCCTCCACTTT. This sequence encodes CASSPWTDNSPLHF.

In this sample, this clone turned up a few times. This rearrangement joins TRBV9 to TRBJ1-5, with D uncertain. The CDR3 spans 13 residues. V lost 4 bases and J lost 5, with 10 bases in between. CDR1 is SGDLS, CDR2 YYNGEE, per germline. DNA for the CDR3: TGTGCCAGCAGCCTGGGTCCGTATCAGCCCCAGCATTTT. It codes for CASSLGPYQPQHF.

The chain recombines TRBV7-8 with TRBJ1-4, with unresolved D. The CDR3 extends over 15 amino acids. Germline V gives CDR1 SGHVS, CDR2 FQNEAQ. V lost 5 bases and J 3 bases, leaving 13 bases between the germline ends. This CDR3 reads CASSPDLVANEKLFF. DNA for the CDR3: TGTGCCAGCAGCCCCGATTTAGTGGCTAATGAAAAACTGTTTTTT.

This clone appeared a few times. This chain links TRBV29-1 with TRBJ2-5; D gene uncertain. The germline V gene encodes CDR1 SQVTM and CDR2 ANQGSEA. The CDR3 length is 15 residues. CDR3 in DNA: TGCGGATCGTGGGGAAGGCTGCTATTCAAAGAGACCCAGTACTTC. Translated, it gives CGSWGRLLFKETQYF.

This clone has just a few counts. This sequence joins TRBV29-1 and TRBJ1-1; tentative D call: TRBD1 (5 bases). The CDR3 consists of 13 residues. V was trimmed by 7 bases and J by 0 bases, leaving 12 bases between them. Germline loops: CDR1 SQVTM, CDR2 ANQGSEA. For the CDR3, the DNA is TGCAGCGCTGTAGGGGTACTGAACACTGAAGCTTTCTTT. This translates into CSAVGVLNTEAFF.

Comments on this clone: Other DNA sequences of this sample code for an identical CDR3. The chain links TRBV7-2 to TRBJ1-5; 9 bases align to TRBD1. This CDR3 contains 15 residues. The ends lost 0 bases at V and 4 bases at J; junction bases unmatched: 1. Germline V gives CDR1 SGHTA, CDR2 FQGNSA. The CDR3 bases are TGTGCCAGCAGCTTAGCCGGGACAGGGAATCAGCCCCAGCATTTT. Translated: CASSLAGTGNQPQHF.

The chain links TRBV2 to TRBJ2-3, with D uncertain. Germline loops: CDR1 SNHLY, CDR2 FYNNEI. This CDR3 spans 13 amino acids. Trimming shortened V by 3 bases and J by 1 base, and 5 bases separated the two germline ends. CDR3 in amino acids: CASSDVGTDTQYF. DNA of the CDR3: TGTGCCAGCAGTGATGTAGGCACAGATACGCAGTATTTT.

This clone occurred once. V gene TRBV7-9 combines with J gene TRBJ2-7; maybe TRBD1 (5 bases). V was cut by 0 bases and J by 5 bases, with 8 bases left in between. CDR1 is SEHNR, CDR2 FQNEAQ, per germline (reference sequence). The CDR3 sequence is 13 residues long. The CDR3 loop reads CASSLAQAHEQYF. The CDR3 DNA reads TGTGCCAGCAGCTTAGCACAGGCTCACGAGCAGTACTTC. Based on the CDR3 plus reference TRBV7-9 and TRBJ2-7, the full variable domain is DTGVSQNPRHKITKRGQNVTFRCDPISEHNRLYWYRQTLGQGPEFLTYFQNEAQLEKSRLLSDRFSAERPKGSFSTLEIQRTEQGDSAMYLCASSLAQAHEQYFGPGTRLTVT.

J is TRBJ2-2 and V is TRBV9; D is ambiguous. There are 13 residues in the CDR3. V was shortened by 0 bases and J by 4 bases, with 4 bases between the two germline ends. Germline V CDR1 and CDR2: SGDLS, YYNGEE. Here the CDR3 reads CASSVEGTGELFF. The CDR3 coding sequence is TGTGCCAGCAGCGTAGAGGGCACCGGGGAGCTGTTTTTT.

This sequence joins TRBV9 and TRBJ1-3, with TRBD1 matching over 7 bases. Germline CDR1 reads SGDLS; CDR2 reads YYNGEE. This CDR3 contains 15 residues. V trimming: 4 bases; J trimming: 4 bases; junction bases outside the gene matches: 8. Here the CDR3 DNA reads TGTGCCAGCAGCCCCACTGGGACAGCAGGAAACACCATATATTTT. This sequence encodes CASSPTGTAGNTIYF.

The chain joins TRBV14 to TRBJ2-6; D ambiguous. V gave up 3 bases and J gave up 0 bases, with 9 bases separating them. The CDR3 is 16 amino acids. CDR1 and CDR2 (germline): SGHDN, FVKESK. This chain's CDR3 is CASSQAVCSGANVLTF. Written as DNA, the CDR3 is TGTGCCAGCAGCCAGGCGGTGTGCTCTGGGGCCAACGTCCTGACTTTC.

The J gene is TRBJ2-1, the V gene TRBV7-9; D perhaps matches TRBD2 (6 bases). Germline CDR1 SEHNR, CDR2 FQNEAQ (reference sequence). The CDR3 has 15 residues. V was clipped by 11 bases and J by 3 bases, with 20 bases between them. The CDR3 DNA reads as TGTGCCGGACACAAGGACGGGACTTTCTACAATGAGCAGTTCTTC. Amino acids: CAGHKDGTFYNEQFF.

The chain uses TRBV6-6 and TRBJ2-1, with 8 bases identical to TRBD2. The CDR3 runs 15 residues. V gave up 5 bases and J gave up 7 bases; unmatched junction bases: 10. The germline gives CDR1 MNHNY, CDR2 SVGAGI (reference sequence). The CDR3 reads CASSLQGREVNEQFF. The CDR3 coding sequence is TGTGCCAGCAGTCTACAAGGGCGGGAGGTAAATGAGCAGTTCTTC.

This clone has just a few counts. This chain links TRBV25-1 with TRBJ2-5; 9 bases are a match to TRBD1. V was pared by 4 bases and J by 4 bases, with 4 bases of the junction left unmatched. Germline V gives CDR1 MGHDK, CDR2 SYGVNS. This CDR3 has 14 residues. The CDR3: CASSAWTGVETQYF. CDR3 bases: TGTGCCAGCAGTGCCTGGACAGGGGTAGAGACCCAGTACTTC. Complete variable domain (other parts from reference TRBV25-1 and TRBJ2-5): EADIYQTPRYLVIGTGKKITLECSQTMGHDKMYWYQQDPGMELHLIHYSYGVNSTEKGDLSSESTVSRIRTEHFPLTLESARPSHTSQYLCASSAWTGVETQYFGPGTRLLVL.

This chain uses TRBV29-1 with TRBJ2-3; TRBD1 agrees at 7 bases. Germline lookup yields CDR1 SQVTM and CDR2 ANQGSEA. After removal of 0 bases from V and 6 bases from J, the junction contained 12 bases not matched to a gene. The CDR3 covers 16 residues. The CDR3 is CSVEDPLRGGADTQYF. The CDR3 DNA sequence: TGCAGCGTTGAAGACCCCCTGAGAGGGGGCGCGGATACGCAGTATTTT.